This entry describes one TCR beta chain. What it binds is unknown. Generated by immunoSEQ multiplex PCR, the TCRdb table keeps only in-frame clones and is missing some. The sample records 120,000 to 150,000 clones, around 90% being singletons. The data derive from a study of T cell responses to AZD1222 COVID-19 vaccine. Overall study findings and caveats: Sampled repertoires all dated from after the peak T cell response.

Germline V lookup: CDR1 SGDLS, CDR2 YYNGEE. The CDR3 length is 14 residues. With 3 bases removed from V and 1 base from J, the gap between germline ends came to 8 bases. The chain links TRBV9 to TRBJ1-5; no firm D call. Sequencing was performed on peripheral blood, taken on day 0 of AZD1222 vaccination. The TCR sequence derives from an adult in good health. CDR3: CASSGSGSNQPQHF. Here the CDR3 DNA reads TGTGCCAGCAGCGGCTCTGGAAGCAATCAGCCCCAGCATTTT.